This TCR beta chain was observed in a study of memory CD4+ T cells and cytomegalovirus serostatus. V was clipped by 3 bases and J by 9 bases, with 21 bases between them. This CDR3 comprises 16 residues. The V gene's germline CDR1 is KGHSH and CDR2 LQKENI. This table comes from immunoSEQ multiplex PCR, and its TCRdb copy is limited to in-frame clones, with some not included. In the table there are tens of thousands of clones, about 83% of which are singletons. The sort gate was single viable CD3+CD4+CD8-CD45RO+ cells for memory CD4+ T cells. This rearrangement joins TRBV18 to TRBJ2-1, with a possible D match to TRBD2 (5 bases). The receptor was derived from an adult in good health and CMV-seropositive. The sequencing input was memory CD4+ T cells from blood. DNA for the CDR3: TGTGCCAGCTCACCTCTCAACATAGCTAGCTCGAGTGAGCAGTTCTTC. Encoded protein: CASSPLNIASSSEQFF.